This T cell receptor beta chain comes out of a study of blood T cell repertoires in COVID-19 (TCRdb year 2020). Some background on the complete study: Samples from collaborators originated in the United States, Italy and Spain and spanned both the acute and convalescent phases of COVID-19. The material from the prospective study consisted of cDNA or gDNA derived from T cells, B-cell-depleted T cells, or PBMCs. The dataset comprised deeply sampled blood TCRbeta repertoires from subjects exposed to, actively infected with, or recovered from COVID-19. The repertoires were released in a freely available public database intended as a resource for research on the immune response to SARS-CoV-2. Samples were obtained from the ongoing ImmuneRACE study (first 160 participants) and from over 1,000 subjects provided by 6 global collaborators. The sample metadata nearly always contained a de-identified subject ID, COVID-19 status, age in years and sex. Where available, HLA class I and class II types were taken from metadata supplied by the sample provider and were not determined by assay-based typing.

Results and caveats for the whole study, not just this receptor: Clinical and demographic metadata were provided uncurated, with the amount varying by source and participant.

The germline V gene sets CDR1 to KGHSH and CDR2 to LQKENI. The CDR3 runs 15 residues from the cysteine to the phenylalanine. Kept here is only the CDR3 DNA, which spans 45 bases and is read in frame from base 1. The V end loses 4 bases and the J end loses 6 bases, and a stretch of 15 bases separates them. TCRbeta CDR3 regions were amplified from genomic DNA using the immunoSEQ Assay, a bias-controlled multiplex PCR. Per the original workflow: Within the assay, amplification of reference gene primers was used to estimate how many nucleated cells each sample contained. To quantify the absolute abundance of each unique TCRbeta CDR3 rearrangement, sequence reads were collapsed and filtered. For each sample, productive Simpson clonality was calculated as the square root of Simpson's diversity index across productive rearrangements. TCRdb took this table from immuneACCESS and kept in-frame rearrangements with V and J called. Such tables lack part of the clones; where checked against another copy, unresolved V genes explain under half of the gap, and the rest is unexplained. Clone size and the V and J calls come from that table; the DNA yielded D and trimming. Counted in this sample were nearly 250,000 clones; around 89% of them appeared once. Of the sample, around 0.85% is held by the ten largest clones.

Participants in the prospective study were aged roughly 18 to 95 years, lived in 20 to 30 United States geographic areas, and enrolled through a virtual design. To assign participants to cohorts, the prospective study relied on clinical history that participants themselves reported in a screening survey and a study questionnaire. A participant counted as exposed if, within 2 weeks of entering the study, that participant had been in contact with someone who had a PCR-confirmed or clinician-diagnosed COVID-19 case. Each participant in the prospective study had whole blood, serum and a nasopharyngeal or oropharyngeal swab collected by mobile phlebotomists. Additional blood draws and questionnaires over an approximately two-month period could optionally be provided by prospective study participants. Blood samples from the prospective study were shipped frozen or at room temperature prior to DNA extraction.

Concerning this clone itself: Its target antigen remains unknown. Within one base of it there is no much larger clone, and no base qualities were kept.

Sequencing used PBMCs or T cells enriched from blood (not recorded which). Rearrangement joined TRBV18 to TRBJ2-2; the D gene is possibly TRBD2, with 5 bases matching. This receptor was identified in a man aged 50-60 years who had been exposed to COVID-19. The encoded CDR3 is CASSLNLAGAGELFF. At the DNA level, the sequence is TGTGCCAGCTCACTTAACCTAGCCGGGGCCGGGGAGCTGTTTTTT.